A few counts support the clone carrying this TCR beta chain. The antigen is unknown. This sample was included in a study of CD8+ T cells in alopecia areata. As for the study in general: Treated patients' severity was scored by percentage of affected scalp area.

Findings and caveats of the study: Many expanded lesional clones persisted during tofacitinib (in both scalp and blood). With just one nonresponder, it is still uncertain whether baseline CD8+ expansion relates to response.

Noted treatment: oral pan-JAK inhibitor, 5-10 mg twice daily. RNA extraction and reverse transcription yielded cDNA as sequencing template. Sequenced by immunoSEQ multiplex PCR; TCRdb stores in-frame clones only, minus some. Counted here are some 88,000 clones, about 44% occurring once; the ten biggest clones make up roughly 18%. CDR1 and CDR2 from the germline V gene are SGHAT and FQNNGV. The CDR3 has 15 residues. Trimming at V came to 4 bases and at J to 0 bases, leaving 2 bases not matched to a gene. The chain has TRBV11-2 and TRBJ2-3; 9 nucleotides line up with TRBD1. Sequenced here: CD8+ T cells sorted from blood, sampled at week 24, from a patient treated with tofacitinib. The source of this sequence is a human donor with alopecia areata. CDR3 residues: CASSWDRVSTDTQYF. CDR3 nucleotide sequence: TGTGCCAGCAGCTGGGACAGGGTTAGCACAGATACGCAGTATTTT. Full variable domain (rest looked up from reference TRBV11-2 and TRBJ2-3): EAGVAQSPRYKIIEKRQSVAFWCNPISGHATLYWYQQILGQGPKLLIQFQNNGVVDDSQLPKDRFSAERLKGVDSTLKIQPAKLEDSAVYLCASSWDRVSTDTQYFGPGTRLTVL.